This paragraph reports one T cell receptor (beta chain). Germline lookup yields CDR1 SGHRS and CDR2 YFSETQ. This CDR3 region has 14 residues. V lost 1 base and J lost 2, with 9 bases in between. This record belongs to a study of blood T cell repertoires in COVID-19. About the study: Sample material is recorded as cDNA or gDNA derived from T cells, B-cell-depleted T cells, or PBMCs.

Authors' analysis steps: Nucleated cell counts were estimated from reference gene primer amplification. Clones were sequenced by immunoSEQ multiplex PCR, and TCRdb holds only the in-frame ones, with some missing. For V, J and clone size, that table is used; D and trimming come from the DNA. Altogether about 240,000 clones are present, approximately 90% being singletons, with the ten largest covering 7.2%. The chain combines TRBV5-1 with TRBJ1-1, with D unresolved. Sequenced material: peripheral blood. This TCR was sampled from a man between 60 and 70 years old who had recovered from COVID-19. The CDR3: CASSLLADNTEAFF. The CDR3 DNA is TGCGCCAGCAGCTTGTTGGCCGATAACACTGAAGCTTTCTTT.